Below are 10 T cell receptor beta chains sequenced from a single sample in a study of blood T cell repertoires in COVID-19. Assay used: immunoSEQ multiplex PCR; TCRdb lists only in-frame clones, some missing. This sample has over 400,000 clones, with roughly 88% found just once. Sequencing was performed on peripheral blood. The source of these receptors is a human donor in a cohort sampled during active COVID-19.

The chain has TRBV6-2 or TRBV6-3 and TRBJ1-2; D possibly corresponds to TRBD1 (6 bases). The CDR3 is 15 amino acids. Trimming shortened V by 4 bases and J by 7 bases, and 19 bases separated the two germline ends. Germline loops: CDR1 MNHEY, CDR2 SVGEGT. DNA of the CDR3: TGTGCCAGCAGTTCCATTACTCCTCAGGGGACTGGCTACACCTTC. Translation gives CASSSITPQGTGYTF.

The chain recombines TRBV11-2 with TRBJ2-7; TRBD2 is a possible D gene (8 bases). Germline V CDR1 and CDR2: SGHAT, FQNNGV. The CDR3 is made up of 15 amino acids. Trimming removed 5 bases from V and 3 bases from J, with 17 bases in between. CDR3 in amino acids: CASSRGRAGVYEQYF. The CDR3 DNA reads TGTGCCAGCAGCAGGGGGCGAGCGGGAGTCTACGAGCAGTACTTC.

The chain links TRBV19 to TRBJ2-1; maybe TRBD2 (5 bases). Germline loops: CDR1 LNHDA, CDR2 SQIVND (reference sequence). Trimming removed 3 bases from V and 6 bases from J, with 12 bases in between. The CDR3 contains 14 residues. Here the CDR3 reads CASSIRRTLNEQFF. In nucleotides, the CDR3 is TGTGCCAGTAGTATTAGGAGGACCCTCAATGAGCAGTTCTTC.

The V call is TRBV27, the J call TRBJ2-4; 11 nucleotides agree with TRBD1. This CDR3 has 16 residues. Germline values: CDR1 MNHEY, CDR2 SMNVEV (reference sequence). V trimming: 5 bases; J trimming: 4 bases; junction bases outside the gene matches: 7. CDR3 sequence: CASSPRGTGGKNIQYF. The CDR3 bases are TGTGCCAGCAGTCCAAGGGGGACAGGGGGTAAAAACATTCAGTACTTC.

The chain employs TRBV7-2 and TRBJ2-1, with a possible D match to TRBD2 (5 bases). The CDR3 totals 14 residues. CDR1 SGHTA and CDR2 FQGNSA come from the germline V gene. V was pared by 3 bases and J by 7 bases, with 13 bases between. The CDR3 DNA is TGTGCCAGCAGCTTCACGGCCACTAGGAATGAGCAGTTCTTC. Amino acids: CASSFTATRNEQFF. The variable domain in full, with the rest retrieved from reference TRBV7-2 and TRBJ2-1, is GAGVSQSPSNKVTEKGKDVELRCDPISGHTALYWYRQSLGQGLEFLIYFQGNSAPDKSGLPSDRFSAERTGGSVSTLTIQRTQQEDSAVYLCASSFTATRNEQFFGPGTRLTVL.

This chain links TRBV3-1 (or the pseudogene TRBV3-2) with TRBJ2-1; 7 bases align to TRBD2. The CDR3 is made up of 14 amino acids. The V and J ends lost 4 bases and 10 bases, in that order; junction bases with no gene match: 10. In germline, CDR1 is LGHDT, CDR2 YNNKEL (reference sequence). CDR3 sequence: CASSPLPREFEQFF. The CDR3 bases are TGTGCCAGCAGCCCGCTTCCGCGGGAGTTCGAGCAGTTCTTC.

The J gene is TRBJ2-5, the V gene TRBV6-6; 9 nucleotides match TRBD2. This CDR3 is built from 14 residues. Per the germline V gene, CDR1 is MNHNY and CDR2 is SVGAGI (reference sequence). The V gene end was trimmed by 5 bases and the J gene end by 5 bases; junction bases not matched to a gene: 6. The CDR3 DNA follows: TGTGCCAGCAGTGAGGGACTAGCTCCGGAGACCCAGTACTTC. As protein: CASSEGLAPETQYF.

The V call is TRBV6-5, the J call TRBJ2-7; 9 nucleotides line up with TRBD2. Germline assignment: CDR1 MNHEY and CDR2 SVGAGI. The CDR3 loop spans 15 amino acids. J lost 2 bases, V lost 9 bases, and 11 bases had no gene match. CDR3 DNA: TGTGCCAGTCGCGTTAGCGGGAGTGTTCCCTACGAGCAGTACTTC. Translated: CASRVSGSVPYEQYF.

This clone showed up just once. The rearrangement joins TRBV6-6 to TRBJ2-3, with D tentatively TRBD2 (6 bases). The V gene's germline CDR1 is MNHNY and CDR2 SVGAGI (reference sequence). The CDR3 has 15 amino acids. The V end lost 2 bases, the J end lost 2 bases, and 11 bases lay between the germline ends. The CDR3 nucleotides read TGTGCCAGCAGTTACCCCGGGGGTTTCACAGATACGCAGTATTTT. It yields the protein CASSYPGGFTDTQYF.

The chain is built from TRBV27 and TRBJ2-2; D is uncertain. CDR1 is MNHEY and CDR2 is SMNVEV in the germline V gene (reference sequence). V was clipped by 2 bases and J by 4 bases, with 14 bases between them. This CDR3 region has 16 residues. CDR3 sequence (DNA): TGTGCCAGCAGTTTACTCCGGTCGCGAGGCACCGGGGAGCTGTTTTTT. It yields the protein CASSLLRSRGTGELFF.